Here is one T cell receptor (beta chain) with its context. Random hexamers were used to reverse transcribe an amount of about 0.45 to 1 ug RNA. TCRdb redid the calling of the immunoSEQ multiplex PCR reads with MiXCR, one entry per CDR3 protein. The repertoire holds about 210,000 distinct CDR3 sequences, with approximately 95% as singletons. These data are taken from a study of CD8 T cells in Susac syndrome. Trimming took 0 bases from V and 10 from J, leaving 13 bases between them. CDR1 is LGHDT, CDR2 YNNKEL, per germline (reference sequence). CDR3 size: 14 residues. V usage is TRBV3-1 and J usage is TRBJ2-1; D may match TRBD1 or TRBD2 (5 bases each). The sample comprised CD4+ T cells from PBMCs. The sequence was obtained from a human donor with multiple sclerosis. CDR3 sequence reads: CASSQDRGVGEQFF. The CDR3 nucleotides are TGTGCCAGCAGCCAAGATCGGGGCGTTGGGGAGCAGTTCTTC.